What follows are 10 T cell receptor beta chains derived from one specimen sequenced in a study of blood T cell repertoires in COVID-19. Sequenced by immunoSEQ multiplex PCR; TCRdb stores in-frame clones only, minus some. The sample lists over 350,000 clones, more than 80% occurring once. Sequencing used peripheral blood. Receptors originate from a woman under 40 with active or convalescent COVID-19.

The CDR3 region has the DNA TGTGCCAGCAGTTTATCCGGACAGCCACATGGCTACACCTTC. This encodes CASSLSGQPHGYTF. V usage is TRBV27 and J usage is TRBJ1-2, with D perhaps matching TRBD1 (6 bases). Germline V CDR1 and CDR2: MNHEY, SMNVEV (reference sequence). This CDR3 is built from 14 residues. V dropped 0 bases and J dropped 6 bases, with 11 bases sitting between them.

The CDR3: CASSIRGGTEAFF. The CDR3 nucleotides read TGTGCCAGTAGTATACGGGGGGGGACTGAAGCTTTCTTT. J is TRBJ1-1 and V is TRBV19; possible D gene TRBD1, 5 bases. Looked up from germline, CDR1 is LNHDA and CDR2 is SQIVND (reference sequence). CDR3 length equals 13 residues. Trimming took 2 bases from V and 5 from J, leaving 9 bases between them.

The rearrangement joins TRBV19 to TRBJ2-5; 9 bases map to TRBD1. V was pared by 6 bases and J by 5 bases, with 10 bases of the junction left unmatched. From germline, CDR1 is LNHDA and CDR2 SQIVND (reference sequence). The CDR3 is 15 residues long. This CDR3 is CASSRVTGGLETQYF. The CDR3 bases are TGTGCCAGTAGCAGGGTAACAGGGGGCTTGGAGACCCAGTACTTC. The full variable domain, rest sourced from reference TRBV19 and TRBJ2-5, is DGGITQSPKYLFRKEGQNVTLSCEQNLNHDAMYWYRQDPGQGLRLIYYSQIVNDFQKGDIAEGYSVSREKKESFPLTVTSAQKNPTAFYLCASSRVTGGLETQYFGPGTRLLVL.

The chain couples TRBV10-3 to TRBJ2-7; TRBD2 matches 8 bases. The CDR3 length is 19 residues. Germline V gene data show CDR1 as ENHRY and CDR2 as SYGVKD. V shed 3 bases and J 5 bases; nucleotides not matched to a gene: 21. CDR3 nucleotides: TGTGCCATCAGTGACCCAGTTGGGGAGCGGGGGTTAAATTGGAACGAGCAGTACTTC. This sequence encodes CAISDPVGERGLNWNEQYF.

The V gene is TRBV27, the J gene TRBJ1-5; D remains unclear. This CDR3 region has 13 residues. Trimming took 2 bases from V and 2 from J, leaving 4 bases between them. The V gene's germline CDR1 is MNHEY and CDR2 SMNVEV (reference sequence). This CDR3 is CASSLVGNQPQHF. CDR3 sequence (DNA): TGTGCCAGCAGTTTAGTAGGCAATCAGCCCCAGCATTTT.

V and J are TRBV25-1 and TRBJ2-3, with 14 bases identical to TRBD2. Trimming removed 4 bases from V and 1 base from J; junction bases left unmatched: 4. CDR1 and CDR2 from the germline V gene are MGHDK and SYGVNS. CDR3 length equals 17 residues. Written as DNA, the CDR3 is TGTGCCAGCAGTGGACTAGCGGGGGGGTGGGGCACAGATACGCAGTATTTT. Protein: CASSGLAGGWGTDTQYF.

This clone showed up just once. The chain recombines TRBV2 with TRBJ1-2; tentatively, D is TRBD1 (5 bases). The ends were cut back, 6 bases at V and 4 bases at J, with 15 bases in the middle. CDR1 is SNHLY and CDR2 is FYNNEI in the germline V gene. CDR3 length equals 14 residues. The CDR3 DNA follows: TGTGCCAGCAGGGGGCAGGGTACCTTCTATGGCTACACCTTC. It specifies CASRGQGTFYGYTF.

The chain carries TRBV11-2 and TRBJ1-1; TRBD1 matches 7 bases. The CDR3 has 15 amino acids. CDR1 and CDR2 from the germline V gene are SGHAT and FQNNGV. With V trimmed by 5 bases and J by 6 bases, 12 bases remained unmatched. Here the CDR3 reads CASSTLQGRTPEAFF. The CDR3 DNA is TGTGCCAGCAGCACACTACAGGGGAGAACCCCTGAAGCTTTCTTT.

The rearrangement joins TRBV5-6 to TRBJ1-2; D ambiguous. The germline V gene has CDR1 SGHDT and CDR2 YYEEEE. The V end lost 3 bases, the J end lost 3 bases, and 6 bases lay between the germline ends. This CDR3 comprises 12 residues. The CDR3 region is CASSSGHYGYTF. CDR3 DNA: TGTGCCAGCAGCTCCGGTCACTATGGCTACACCTTC. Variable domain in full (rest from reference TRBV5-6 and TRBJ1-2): DAGVTQSPTHLIKTRGQQVTLRCSPKSGHDTVSWYQQALGQGPQFIFQYYEEEERQRGNFPDRFSGHQFPNYSSELNVNALLLGDSALYLCASSSGHYGYTFGSGTRLTVV.

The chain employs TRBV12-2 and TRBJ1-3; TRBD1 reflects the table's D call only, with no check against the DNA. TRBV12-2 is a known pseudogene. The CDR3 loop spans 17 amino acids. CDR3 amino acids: CASRPNHRVRSRNTIYF. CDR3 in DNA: TGTGCAAGTCGCCCCAACCACAGGGTTCGGAGTAGAAACACCATATATTTT.